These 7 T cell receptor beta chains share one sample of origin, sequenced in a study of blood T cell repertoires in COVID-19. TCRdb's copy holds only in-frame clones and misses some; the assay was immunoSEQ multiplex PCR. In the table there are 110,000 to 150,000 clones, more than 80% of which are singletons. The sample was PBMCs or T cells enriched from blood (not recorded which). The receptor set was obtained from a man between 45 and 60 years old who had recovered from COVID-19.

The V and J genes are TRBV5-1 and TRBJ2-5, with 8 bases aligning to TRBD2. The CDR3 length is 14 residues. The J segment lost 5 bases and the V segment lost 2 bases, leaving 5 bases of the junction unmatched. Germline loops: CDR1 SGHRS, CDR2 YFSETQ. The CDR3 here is CASSFAGGMETQYF. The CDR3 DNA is TGCGCCAGCAGCTTTGCGGGGGGAATGGAGACCCAGTACTTC.

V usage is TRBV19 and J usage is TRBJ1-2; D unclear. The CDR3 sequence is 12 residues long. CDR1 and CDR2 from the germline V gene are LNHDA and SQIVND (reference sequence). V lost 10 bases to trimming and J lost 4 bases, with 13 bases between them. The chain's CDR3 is CATRQVIYGYTF. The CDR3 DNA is TGTGCCACTCGTCAGGTGATCTATGGCTACACCTTC.

This chain's CDR3 is CAWSLVALSSYNEQFF. CDR3 nucleotide sequence: TGTGCCTGGAGTCTGGTAGCGCTTAGCTCCTACAATGAGCAGTTCTTC. The chain has TRBV30 and TRBJ2-1; perhaps TRBD2 as D (5 bases). The CDR3 loop spans 16 amino acids. Germline V CDR1 and CDR2: GTSNPN, SVGIG (reference sequence). With 2 bases removed from V and 0 bases from J, the gap between germline ends came to 14 bases.

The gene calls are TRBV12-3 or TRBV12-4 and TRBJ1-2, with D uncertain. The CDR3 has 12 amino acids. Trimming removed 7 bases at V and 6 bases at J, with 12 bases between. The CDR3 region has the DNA TGTGCCAGCACCGCAGGCTACGATGGCTACACCTTC. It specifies CASTAGYDGYTF.

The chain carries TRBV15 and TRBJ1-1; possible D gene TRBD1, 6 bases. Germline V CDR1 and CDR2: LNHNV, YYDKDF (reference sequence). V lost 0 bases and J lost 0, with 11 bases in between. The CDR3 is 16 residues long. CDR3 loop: CATSRDLGTLNTEAFF. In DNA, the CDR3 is TGTGCCACCAGCAGAGATTTGGGGACATTGAACACTGAAGCTTTCTTT.

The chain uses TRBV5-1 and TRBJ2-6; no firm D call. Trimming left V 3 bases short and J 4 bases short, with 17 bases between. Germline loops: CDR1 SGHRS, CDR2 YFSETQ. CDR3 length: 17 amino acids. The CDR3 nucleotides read TGCGCCAGCAGCTCGAGGTCCCACACCTCCGGGGCCAACGTCCTGACTTTC. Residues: CASSSRSHTSGANVLTF. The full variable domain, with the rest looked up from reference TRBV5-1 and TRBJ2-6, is KAGVTQTPRYLIKTRGQQVTLSCSPISGHRSVSWYQQTPGQGLQFLFEYFSETQRNKGNFPGRFSGRQFSNSRSEMNVSTLELGDSALYLCASSSRSHTSGANVLTFGAGSRLTVL.

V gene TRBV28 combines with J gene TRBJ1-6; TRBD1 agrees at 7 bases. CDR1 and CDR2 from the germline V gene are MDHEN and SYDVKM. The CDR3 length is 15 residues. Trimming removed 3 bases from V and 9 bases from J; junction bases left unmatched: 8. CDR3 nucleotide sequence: TGTGCCAGCAGTTTGGTATACAGGGGCGGTTCACCCCTCCACTTT. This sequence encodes CASSLVYRGGSPLHF.